Presented here are 21 T cell receptor beta chains from one specimen sequenced in a study of T-cell reconstitution after alpha-beta-depleted transplantation in children. A TCRbeta library incorporating unique molecular identifiers was prepared. MiXCR, run by TCRdb on the PCR reads, gives a single entry per CDR3 protein. The sample holds approximately 500,000 distinct CDR3 sequences, 25% to 30% seen once. This specimen consisted of PBMCs, obtained before TCRalphabeta/CD19-depleted stem cell transplant. These receptor sequences come from a boy under two years old with Wiskott-Aldrich syndrome, due to receive a stem cell transplant.

This clonotype occurred a few times. This chain joins TRBV4-1 and TRBJ1-6, with unresolved D. The V gene's germline CDR1 is MGHRA and CDR2 YSYEKL. The CDR3 has 16 residues. The V and J ends lost 0 bases and 2 bases respectively, with 8 bases between them. The CDR3 DNA sequence: TGCGCCAGCAGCCAAGATGGGATGACCTATAATTCACCCCTCCACTTT. This gives the protein CASSQDGMTYNSPLHF.

V usage is TRBV6-1 and J usage is TRBJ2-2; TRBD2 matches 8 bases. CDR3 length equals 15 residues. The germline gives CDR1 MNHNS, CDR2 SASEGT. After removal of 1 base from V and 7 bases from J, the junction contained 5 bases not matched to a gene. CDR3 sequence reads: CASSEVGTRSGELFF. As DNA, the CDR3 is TGTGCCAGCAGTGAAGTTGGGACTAGGAGCGGGGAGCTGTTTTTT.

This clonotype was recorded a few times. The chain links TRBV6-1 to TRBJ2-2, with D tentatively TRBD1 or TRBD2 (6 bases each). CDR3 length equals 16 residues. The V and J ends lost 6 bases and 7 bases respectively, with 21 bases between them. Germline values: CDR1 MNHNS, CDR2 SASEGT. CDR3 sequence: CASSHPLGGGIGELFF. The CDR3, as DNA: TGTGCCAGCAGCCACCCTTTAGGAGGGGGGATCGGGGAGCTGTTTTTT.

This clonotype has just a few counts. The chain joins TRBV7-9 to TRBJ2-1; D gene unclear. Trimming left V 10 bases short and J 1 base short, with 11 bases between. Germline CDR1 reads SEHNR; CDR2 reads FQNEAQ (reference sequence). The CDR3 covers 13 residues. The CDR3 sequence is CATATISYNEQFF. The CDR3 DNA reads as TGTGCCACCGCTACTATATCCTACAATGAGCAGTTCTTC.

In regard to this clonotype: Germline is not matched at one junction end, which may reflect a read error. The chain recombines TRBV5-1 with TRBJ1-1, with 11 bases identical to TRBD1. Germline loops: CDR1 SGHRS, CDR2 YFSETQ. The CDR3 runs to 16 residues. The DNA for the CDR3 is TGCGCCGGCAGCTTAGCCGGACAGGGGGCGAACACTGAAGCTTTCTTT. It yields the protein CAGSLAGQGANTEAFF. The entire variable domain, with the rest obtained from reference TRBV5-1 and TRBJ1-1, is as follows: KAGVTQTPRYLIKTRGQQVTLSCSPISGHRSVSWYQQTPGQGLQFLFEYFSETQRNKGNFPGRFSGRQFSNSRSEMNVSTLELGDSALYLCAGSLAGQGANTEAFFGQGTRLTVV.

This clonotype was recorded many times. The rearrangement uses TRBV5-1 and TRBJ2-5; 8 bases line up with TRBD2. The CDR3 consists of 14 residues. The V and J ends lost 0 bases and 3 bases, in that order; junction bases with no gene match: 1. CDR1 and CDR2 (germline): SGHRS, YFSETQ. CDR3 coding DNA: TGCGCCAGCAGCTTGGCAGCGGGAGAAGAGACCCAGTACTTC. It codes for CASSLAAGEETQYF.

This chain joins TRBV15 and TRBJ2-1; 12 bases match TRBD2. V lost 0 bases, J lost 6 bases, and 0 bases stayed unmatched. The CDR3 is 15 amino acids. Germline CDR1 is LNHNV and CDR2 is YYDKDF (reference sequence). The CDR3 loop is CATSRELAGGNEQFF. CDR3 nucleotide sequence: TGTGCCACCAGCAGAGAACTAGCGGGAGGCAATGAGCAGTTCTTC.

This clonotype was seen only a few times. The rearrangement joins TRBV6-6 to TRBJ2-7; tentatively, D is TRBD2 (5 bases). V lost 8 bases and J 3 bases, leaving 11 bases between the germline ends. The CDR3 totals 12 residues. Looked up from germline, CDR1 is MNHNY and CDR2 is SVGAGI (reference sequence). The CDR3 DNA reads TGTGCCAGCCGACTAACCGACTACGAGCAGTACTTC. Its protein is CASRLTDYEQYF.

This chain joins TRBV12-3 or TRBV12-4 and TRBJ2-4, with TRBD2 matching 10 bases. V gave up 6 bases and J gave up 7 bases; unmatched junction bases: 12. This CDR3 comprises 16 residues. The CDR3 DNA reads as TGTGCCAGCAGACCCACGCCAGCGGGAGGGCCGAACATTCAGTACTTC. This sequence encodes CASRPTPAGGPNIQYF.

This clonotype appeared a few times. As DNA, the CDR3 is TGTGCCAGCAGCTTGGGGGACAGGGCTCAGCCCCAGCATTTT. Amino acids: CASSLGDRAQPQHF. V usage is TRBV5-5 and J usage is TRBJ1-5; 9 bases fit TRBD1. Germline V gene lookup returns CDR1 SGHKS and CDR2 YYEKEE (reference sequence). The J segment lost 6 bases and the V segment lost 0 bases, leaving 1 base of the junction unmatched. This CDR3 region has 14 residues.

The chain links TRBV4-2 to TRBJ2-2, with no clear D. CDR1 is LGHNA and CDR2 is YNFKEQ in the germline V gene. The CDR3 contains 14 residues. Trimming shortened V by 1 base and J by 0 bases, and 3 bases separated the two germline ends. CDR3 residues: CASSQVSNTGELFF. The CDR3 bases are TGTGCCAGCAGCCAAGTCTCGAACACCGGGGAGCTGTTTTTT.

This clonotype has only a few counts. The V call is TRBV3-1, the J call TRBJ1-5, with D maybe TRBD1 (6 bases). The CDR3 has 14 amino acids. Germline V gives CDR1 LGHDT, CDR2 YNNKEL (reference sequence). Trimming removed 4 bases at V and 6 bases at J, with 13 bases between. The CDR3 protein is CASSPQGRSQPQHF. The DNA of the CDR3 is TGTGCCAGCAGCCCCCAGGGGAGAAGTCAGCCCCAGCATTTT.

The rearrangement links TRBV6-5 to TRBJ1-4; no definite D call. V lost 4 bases and J lost 4, with 7 bases in between. In germline, CDR1 is MNHEY, CDR2 SVGAGI. This CDR3 has 13 amino acids. The CDR3 bases are TGTGCCAGCAGTTTCGACTATAATGAAAAACTGTTTTTT. Translated, it gives CASSFDYNEKLFF.

The chain couples TRBV2 to TRBJ1-1, with TRBD1 as a possible D gene (5 bases). Trimming took off 8 bases at V and 1 base at J, with 8 bases between the two ends. The CDR3 extends over 12 amino acids. From germline, CDR1 is SNHLY and CDR2 FYNNEI. The CDR3 nucleotides are TGTGCCAGCGGAAGGGGGAACACTGAAGCTTTCTTT. Translation: CASGRGNTEAFF.

This clonotype was found a few times. The CDR3 region has the DNA TGTGCCAGCGGTTCTAGCGGGAGGCCAGATACGCAGTATTTT. It codes for CASGSSGRPDTQYF. The chain carries TRBV7-3 and TRBJ2-3; 11 bases match TRBD2. The CDR3 spans 14 residues. After removal of 8 bases from V and 4 bases from J, the junction contained 5 bases not matched to a gene. Germline-derived CDR1 and CDR2 are SGHTA and FQGTGA.

The V gene is TRBV9, the J gene TRBJ2-1; D not certain. Trimming removed 0 bases from V and 3 bases from J, with 7 bases in between. Germline loops: CDR1 SGDLS, CDR2 YYNGEE. This CDR3 is 14 amino acids long. CDR3 amino acids: CASSVDVGYNEQFF. CDR3 in DNA: TGTGCCAGCAGCGTAGACGTCGGCTACAATGAGCAGTTCTTC. The entire variable domain, with the rest obtained from reference TRBV9 and TRBJ2-1, is as follows: DSGVTQTPKHLITATGQRVTLRCSPRSGDLSVYWYQQSLDQGLQFLIQYYNGEERAKGNILERFSAQQFPDLHSELNLSSLELGDSALYFCASSVDVGYNEQFFGPGTRLTVL.

The V gene is TRBV5-1, the J gene TRBJ2-3, with D perhaps given as TRBD1 or TRBD2 (5 bases each). The V gene's germline CDR1 is SGHRS and CDR2 YFSETQ. The CDR3 consists of 14 residues. Trimming took off 5 bases at V and 5 bases at J, with 15 bases between the two ends. The DNA for the CDR3 is TGCGCCAGCAGGTCCGGGGCTAAAATAGATACGCAGTATTTT. Its translation: CASRSGAKIDTQYF.

V and J are TRBV24-1 and TRBJ2-3; unclear D gene. This CDR3 region has 12 residues. The germline CDR1 and CDR2 sequences are KGHDR and SFDVKD. The V end lost 1 base, the J end lost 6 bases, and 4 bases lay between the germline ends. The CDR3 region is CATSDFSDTQYF. For the CDR3, the DNA is TGTGCCACCAGTGATTTTTCGGATACGCAGTATTTT.

The chain links TRBV12-3 or TRBV12-4 to TRBJ1-6; 10 nucleotides align to TRBD1. The CDR3 covers 15 residues. The V segment lost 1 base and the J segment 8 bases; nucleotides outside the gene matches: 2. The CDR3 protein is CASSLGQGADSPLHF. The DNA of the CDR3 is TGTGCCAGCAGTTTAGGACAGGGGGCGGATTCACCCCTCCACTTT.

This chain links TRBV5-6 with TRBJ1-4; a weak D match, TRBD1 (6 bases). Germline values: CDR1 SGHDT, CDR2 YYEEEE. V lost 4 bases and J 3 bases, leaving 13 bases between the germline ends. The CDR3 has 15 residues. CDR3 bases: TGTGCCAGCAGCCCGTACAGGGAACCTAATGAAAAACTGTTTTTT. Its protein is CASSPYREPNEKLFF. The variable domain in full, completed from reference TRBV5-6 and TRBJ1-4, reads DAGVTQSPTHLIKTRGQQVTLRCSPKSGHDTVSWYQQALGQGPQFIFQYYEEEERQRGNFPDRFSGHQFPNYSSELNVNALLLGDSALYLCASSPYREPNEKLFFGSGTQLSVL.

There are many counts of this clonotype. The gene calls are TRBV4-2 and TRBJ1-1; D gene unclear. V was shortened by 0 bases and J by 0 bases, with 11 bases between the two germline ends. Germline CDR1 reads LGHNA; CDR2 reads YNFKEQ. There are 16 residues in the CDR3. The CDR3 coding sequence is TGTGCCAGCAGCCAAGATCCCGGCCACATGAACACTGAAGCTTTCTTT. Its protein product is CASSQDPGHMNTEAFF.